The 7 T cell receptor beta chains presented below share a single source sample, sequenced in a study of cytomegalovirus exposure and HLA in healthy donors. Sequencing was performed with immunoSEQ multiplex PCR; in TCRdb, only in-frame clones are kept and a portion is missing. The sample includes 200,000 to 300,000 clones, 70% to 90% of them seen just once. Sequencing was carried out using PBMCs. These TCRs come from a woman in her 30s in good health and CMV-seropositive.

This clone was picked up a small number of times. V gene TRBV5-6 combines with J gene TRBJ1-2; no clear D. Trimming removed 0 bases from V and 8 bases from J, with 8 bases in between. Looked up from germline, CDR1 is SGHDT and CDR2 is YYEEEE. The CDR3 sequence is 12 residues long. The CDR3 DNA reads as TGTGCCAGCAGCTTGGAGGGAGGGGGCTACACCTTC. It is translated as CASSLEGGGYTF.

The rearrangement links TRBV28 to TRBJ2-2, with TRBD1 matching 9 bases. This CDR3 has 15 residues. Germline assignment: CDR1 MDHEN and CDR2 SYDVKM. The trim removed 6 bases at V and 0 bases at J, leaving 2 bases unmatched. CDR3 loop: CASRRQGANTGELFF. In DNA form, the CDR3 reads TGTGCCAGCAGACGACAGGGGGCGAACACCGGGGAGCTGTTTTTT.

V gene TRBV7-7 combines with J gene TRBJ2-1; D possibly corresponds to TRBD2 (5 bases). Germline V gene sequence: CDR1 SSHAT, CDR2 FNYEAQ (reference sequence). The CDR3 sequence is 13 residues long. V shed 4 bases and J shed 9 bases, with 13 bases lying between them. This CDR3 reads CASSSDSGSEQFF. DNA for the CDR3: TGTGCCAGCAGCTCCGACTCGGGGAGTGAGCAGTTCTTC. The full variable domain, its missing parts supplied by reference TRBV7-7 and TRBJ2-1, is GAGVSQSPRYKVTKRGQDVTLRCDPISSHATLYWYQQALGQGPEFLTYFNYEAQPDKSGLPSDRFSAERPEGSISTLTIQRTEQRDSAMYRCASSSDSGSEQFFGPGTRLTVL.

This chain joins TRBV2 and TRBJ2-7; 7 positions agree with TRBD1. The CDR3 has 14 amino acids. Germline V gene lookup returns CDR1 SNHLY and CDR2 FYNNEI. With 8 bases clipped from V and 0 bases from J, the junction kept 7 bases outside the gene matches. CDR3 bases: TGTGCCAGCGTTTGGGACAGTTCCTCCTACGAGCAGTACTTC. This sequence encodes CASVWDSSSYEQYF.

The rearrangement uses TRBV7-9 and TRBJ1-3, with 8 bases lining up with TRBD1. Trimming removed 5 bases from V and 0 bases from J; junction bases left unmatched: 6. In germline, CDR1 is SEHNR, CDR2 FQNEAQ (reference sequence). The CDR3 is 16 amino acids. CDR3 DNA sequence: TGTGCCAGCAGCAAGGGGGGACAGGTCTCTGGAAACACCATATATTTT. It translates to CASSKGGQVSGNTIYF.

The chain has TRBV5-1 and TRBJ1-5; TRBD1 aligns across 7 bases. CDR1 and CDR2 (germline): SGHRS, YFSETQ. The CDR3 is made up of 13 amino acids. J was trimmed by 11 bases and V by 2 bases; bases with no gene match: 7. Here the CDR3 DNA reads TGCGCCAGCAGCTTAAACCAGGGGGAGGCCCAGCATTTT. Protein product: CASSLNQGEAQHF.

The V gene is TRBV27, the J gene TRBJ2-3; 8 nucleotides agree with TRBD1. The CDR3 contains 13 residues. The germline V gene has CDR1 MNHEY and CDR2 SMNVEV (reference sequence). V lost 8 bases to trimming and J lost 3 bases; unmatched junction nucleotides: 4. The CDR3 region is CASVDRVTDTQYF. CDR3 sequence (DNA): TGTGCCAGCGTGGACAGGGTTACAGATACGCAGTATTTT.